What follows are 29 T cell receptor beta chains derived from one specimen sequenced in a study of T cell responses to AZD1222 COVID-19 vaccine. Some clones are missing from TCRdb's copy, which holds only in-frame ones; the method was immunoSEQ multiplex PCR. This table has 120,000 or so clones, around 89% appearing once. Sequenced here: peripheral blood, sampled on day 0 of MenACWY control vaccination. These receptors were taken from an adult in good health.

This chain joins TRBV5-8 and TRBJ1-2; possibly TRBD1 for D (6 bases). This CDR3 spans 14 amino acids. V was trimmed by 0 bases and J by 2 bases, leaving 8 bases between them. Per the germline V gene, CDR1 is SGHTS and CDR2 is YDEGEE. The CDR3 loop is CASSLEGVNYGYTF. CDR3 nucleotides: TGTGCCAGCAGCTTGGAGGGGGTCAACTATGGCTACACCTTC.

The V gene is TRBV5-4, the J gene TRBJ1-2, with D perhaps TRBD1 (5 bases). The CDR3 covers 14 residues. From germline, CDR1 is SGHNT and CDR2 YYREEE (reference sequence). Between the trimmed V and J ends, which lost 0 bases and 3 bases, there was a span of 9 bases. The CDR3: CASSLEGSHYGYTF. In nucleotides, the CDR3 is TGTGCCAGCAGCTTGGAGGGGTCCCACTATGGCTACACCTTC. The full variable domain, its missing parts supplied by reference TRBV5-4 and TRBJ1-2, is ETGVTQSPTHLIKTRGQQVTLRCSSQSGHNTVSWYQQALGQGPQFIFQYYREEENGRGNFPPRFSGLQFPNYSSELNVNALELDDSALYLCASSLEGSHYGYTFGSGTRLTVV.

This rearrangement joins TRBV20-1 to TRBJ2-3, with D possibly TRBD2 on 7 matching bases. CDR3 length: 11 residues. Germline lookup yields CDR1 DFQATT and CDR2 SNEGSKA (reference sequence). Trimming left V 6 bases short and J 14 bases short, with 18 bases between. The CDR3 loop is CSAQGGVLPYF. CDR3 DNA sequence: TGCAGTGCCCAAGGGGGGGTCCTTCCGTATTTT.

The rearrangement links TRBV6-5 to TRBJ2-1; 7 bases are a match to TRBD1. Germline loops: CDR1 MNHEY, CDR2 SVGAGI. This CDR3 contains 14 residues. Germline trimming cut 7 bases from V and 8 bases from J; bases unmatched to any gene: 11. CDR3 coding DNA: TGTGCCAGCATTCTCGGACAGGTGGTCGATGAGCAGTTCTTC. Encoded protein: CASILGQVVDEQFF.

The V and J genes are TRBV7-8 and TRBJ1-1; TRBD1 is a possible D gene (6 bases). The germline CDR1 and CDR2 sequences are SGHVS and FQNEAQ. Trimming shortened V by 5 bases and J by 0 bases, and 19 bases separated the two germline ends. The CDR3 is 17 amino acids. The CDR3 bases are TGTGCCAGCAGCATACCAACTACGACAGGAATGAACACTGAAGCTTTCTTT. Its translation: CASSIPTTTGMNTEAFF.

The chain carries TRBV12-3 or TRBV12-4 and TRBJ2-6; D unclear. The CDR3 totals 13 residues. V was trimmed by 7 bases and J by 1 base, leaving 5 bases between them. CDR3 residues: CASILSGANVLTF. The CDR3 DNA sequence: TGTGCCAGCATCCTATCTGGGGCCAACGTCCTGACTTTC.

The rearrangement links TRBV9 to TRBJ1-2; tentative D call: TRBD1 (5 bases). This CDR3 is 16 amino acids long. V was trimmed by 4 bases and J by 7 bases, leaving 23 bases between them. Germline loops: CDR1 SGDLS, CDR2 YYNGEE. CDR3 DNA: TGTGCCAGCAGCCAGAAGCCCCGGTGGGGGTCAAGTGGCTACACCTTC. Protein: CASSQKPRWGSSGYTF. Combining the CDR3 with reference TRBV9 and TRBJ1-2 gives the whole variable domain DSGVTQTPKHLITATGQRVTLRCSPRSGDLSVYWYQQSLDQGLQFLIQYYNGEERAKGNILERFSAQQFPDLHSELNLSSLELGDSALYFCASSQKPRWGSSGYTFGSGTRLTVV.

V and J are TRBV10-3 and TRBJ1-1; TRBD1 aligns across 10 bases. The CDR3 is 14 residues long. From germline, CDR1 is ENHRY and CDR2 SYGVKD. The trim removed 2 bases at V and 3 bases at J, leaving 0 bases unmatched. The CDR3 DNA reads as TGTGCCATCAGTGAGGGACAGGGGGACACTGAAGCTTTCTTT. As protein: CAISEGQGDTEAFF.

The V and J genes are TRBV13 and TRBJ2-3; 12 nucleotides match TRBD2. Germline V gene lookup returns CDR1 PRHDT and CDR2 FYEKMQ (reference sequence). J lost 4 bases, V lost 0 bases, and 2 bases had no gene match. The CDR3 sequence is 16 residues long. CDR3: CASSLGLAGGPDTQYF. DNA of the CDR3: TGTGCCAGCAGCTTAGGCCTAGCGGGAGGGCCAGATACGCAGTATTTT. Combining the CDR3 with reference TRBV13 and TRBJ2-3 gives the whole variable domain AAGVIQSPRHLIKEKRETATLKCYPIPRHDTVYWYQQGPGQDPQFLISFYEKMQSDKGSIPDRFSAQQFSDYHSELNMSSLELGDSALYFCASSLGLAGGPDTQYFGPGTRLTVL.

The chain couples TRBV3-1 (or the pseudogene TRBV3-2) to TRBJ1-2; no definite D call. CDR3 size: 14 residues. Germline CDR1 reads LGHDT; CDR2 reads YNNKEL (reference sequence). V was pared by 0 bases and J by 4 bases, with 9 bases between. CDR3 sequence: CASSQEVGRYGYTF. The CDR3 DNA reads as TGTGCCAGCAGCCAAGAAGTCGGACGCTATGGCTACACCTTC.

The chain is built from TRBV29-1 and TRBJ2-7; TRBD2 matches at 11 bases. In germline, CDR1 is SQVTM, CDR2 ANQGSEA. V gave up 7 bases and J gave up 1 base; unmatched junction bases: 6. This CDR3 is built from 14 residues. The CDR3 loop reads CSAGTSGLSYEQYF. The CDR3 bases are TGCAGCGCTGGGACTAGCGGCTTATCCTACGAGCAGTACTTC.

V usage is TRBV7-2 and J usage is TRBJ2-5; weak D call: TRBD2 (6 bases). V shed 3 bases and J shed 5 bases, with 13 bases lying between them. Germline-derived CDR1 and CDR2 are SGHTA and FQGNSA. This CDR3 spans 14 amino acids. The CDR3 DNA sequence: TGTGCCAGCAGCTTTTTGACTGGAGGGGAGACCCAGTACTTC. Translating gives CASSFLTGGETQYF.

V gene TRBV7-9 combines with J gene TRBJ2-7; a possible D gene is TRBD2 (5 bases). V shed 5 bases and J shed 3 bases, with 11 bases lying between them. There are 13 residues in the CDR3. CDR1 is SEHNR, CDR2 FQNEAQ, per germline (reference sequence). In nucleotides, the CDR3 is TGTGCCAGCAGCCCCGGACGGGACTACGAGCAGTACTTC. Amino acids: CASSPGRDYEQYF.

The chain carries TRBV10-3 and TRBJ1-4; D unclear. CDR1 ENHRY and CDR2 SYGVKD come from the germline V gene. V dropped 0 bases and J dropped 4 bases, with 15 bases sitting between them. The CDR3 length is 17 residues. DNA of the CDR3: TGTGCCATCAGTGAGTCGCGGGCAGGTGGGATTAATGAAAAACTGTTTTTT. This translates into CAISESRAGGINEKLFF.

This clone was seen just once. The chain joins TRBV5-4 to TRBJ2-3; D is uncertain. Germline V CDR1 and CDR2: SGHNT, YYREEE (reference sequence). The germline V and J ends were trimmed by 6 bases and 0 bases, with 14 bases remaining between them. This CDR3 comprises 15 residues. CDR3: CASTDSGGSTDTQYF. CDR3 nucleotides: TGTGCCAGCACCGACTCCGGTGGGAGCACAGATACGCAGTATTTT.

The chain joins TRBV12-3 or TRBV12-4 to TRBJ1-2; D uncertain. Deletions cut 5 bases from V and 5 bases from J, with 6 bases between. The CDR3 runs 11 residues. The CDR3, as DNA: TGTGCCAGCAGTCCATTGTATGGCTACACCTTC. Protein product: CASSPLYGYTF.

V usage is TRBV30 and J usage is TRBJ1-2; D is ambiguous. Germline assignment: CDR1 GTSNPN and CDR2 SVGIG (reference sequence). This CDR3 contains 11 residues. V lost 5 bases to trimming and J lost 8 bases, with 12 bases between them. CDR3 region: CAWSPLGGYTF. CDR3 sequence (DNA): TGTGCCTGGTCACCACTCGGGGGCTACACCTTC.

This clone has a single count. The chain has TRBV7-2 and TRBJ2-1, with D maybe TRBD2 (5 bases). This CDR3 has 14 amino acids. Germline-derived CDR1 and CDR2 are SGHTA and FQGNSA. V was clipped by 4 bases and J by 5 bases, with 12 bases between them. DNA of the CDR3: TGTGCCAGCAGCTGGACGGGGATTAACAATGAGCAGTTCTTC. This encodes CASSWTGINNEQFF.

The rearrangement uses TRBV27 and TRBJ2-2; possible D gene TRBD1, 5 bases. CDR1 is MNHEY and CDR2 is SMNVEV in the germline V gene (reference sequence). The length of the CDR3 is 12 residues. V lost 6 bases and J lost 5, with 7 bases in between. The CDR3 coding sequence is TGTGCCAGCAGAAGGGGAACCGGGGAGCTGTTTTTT. This sequence encodes CASRRGTGELFF.

This sequence joins TRBV7-2 and TRBJ1-3, with 9 positions matching TRBD1. J gave up 4 bases and V 2 bases, and 3 bases lay outside the gene matches. The CDR3 runs to 15 residues. CDR1 is SGHTA, CDR2 FQGNSA, per germline. The CDR3 loop reads CASSLNTGGGNTIYF. The CDR3, as DNA: TGTGCCAGCAGCTTAAATACAGGGGGCGGAAACACCATATATTTT. Variable domain in full (rest from reference TRBV7-2 and TRBJ1-3): GAGVSQSPSNKVTEKGKDVELRCDPISGHTALYWYRQSLGQGLEFLIYFQGNSAPDKSGLPSDRFSAERTGGSVSTLTIQRTQQEDSAVYLCASSLNTGGGNTIYFGEGSWLTVV.

The gene calls are TRBV24-1 and TRBJ2-1, with 7 bases aligning to TRBD2. The CDR3 extends over 16 amino acids. Trimming removed 3 bases from V and 5 bases from J; junction bases left unmatched: 9. Germline lookup yields CDR1 KGHDR and CDR2 SFDVKD. As DNA, the CDR3 is TGTGCCACCAGTGATCGGACTAGTTATCGAAACAATGAGCAGTTCTTC. Translated, it gives CATSDRTSYRNNEQFF.

This clone was observed once. This chain links TRBV7-2 with TRBJ2-7; D gene ambiguous. The V and J ends lost 1 base and 0 bases respectively, with 10 bases between them. The CDR3 runs 15 residues. Germline V gives CDR1 SGHTA, CDR2 FQGNSA. As DNA, the CDR3 is TGTGCCAGCAGCTTAGTGGCCGATTACTCCTACGAGCAGTACTTC. This encodes CASSLVADYSYEQYF.

The chain is built from TRBV5-1 and TRBJ2-1; TRBD1 matches 7 bases. Germline assignment: CDR1 SGHRS and CDR2 YFSETQ. This CDR3 region has 14 residues. The J segment lost 10 bases and the V segment lost 3 bases, leaving 10 bases of the junction unmatched. CDR3 sequence reads: CASSYGTEPYEQFF. The CDR3 bases are TGCGCCAGCAGCTACGGGACAGAGCCTTACGAGCAGTTCTTC.

The chain recombines TRBV24-1 with TRBJ2-1; D unclear. CDR3 length equals 13 residues. V shed 0 bases and J shed 6 bases, with 5 bases lying between them. Per germline, CDR1 KGHDR and CDR2 SFDVKD. The CDR3 coding sequence is TGTGCCACCAGTGATTTGCAACGCAATGAGCAGTTCTTC. It is translated as CATSDLQRNEQFF.

V gene TRBV6-5 combines with J gene TRBJ2-7; D possibly corresponds to TRBD1 (5 bases). The CDR3 is made up of 14 amino acids. Trimming cost V 2 bases and J 2 bases, with 10 bases left between them. Germline assignment: CDR1 MNHEY and CDR2 SVGAGI. Here the CDR3 reads CASSYVGRAYEQYF. The CDR3 coding sequence is TGTGCCAGCAGTTACGTCGGCAGGGCCTACGAGCAGTACTTC.

The chain has TRBV5-1 and TRBJ1-1, with no clear D. With 0 bases removed from V and 10 bases from J, the gap between germline ends came to 19 bases. The CDR3 spans 15 residues. Germline V gives CDR1 SGHRS, CDR2 YFSETQ. The CDR3 DNA sequence: TGCGCCAGCAGCTTGGAACCGTTAGGTAACTATGGAGCTTTCTTT. Its translation is CASSLEPLGNYGAFF.

The V and J genes are TRBV29-1 and TRBJ1-1, with D perhaps TRBD1 (6 bases). The V end lost 8 bases, the J end lost 4 bases, and 17 bases lay between the germline ends. Germline CDR1 SQVTM, CDR2 ANQGSEA. This CDR3 spans 13 amino acids. The CDR3 DNA reads as TGCAGCTTTAGGGGGGGCGGAGGCACTGAAGCTTTCTTT. It yields the protein CSFRGGGGTEAFF.

This chain joins TRBV6-5 and TRBJ1-2, with D unclear. CDR1 MNHEY and CDR2 SVGAGI come from the germline V gene. V was pared by 5 bases and J by 7 bases, with 14 bases between. The CDR3 loop spans 13 amino acids. The CDR3 is CASSTREAFGYTF. The CDR3 bases are TGTGCCAGCAGTACCCGGGAGGCCTTTGGCTACACCTTC.

The gene calls are TRBV3-1 (or the pseudogene TRBV3-2) and TRBJ2-5; 9 positions match TRBD2. Germline V gene sequence: CDR1 LGHDT, CDR2 YNNKEL (reference sequence). This CDR3 is built from 14 residues. Trimming removed 1 base from V and 5 bases from J; junction bases left unmatched: 2. DNA for the CDR3: TGTGCCAGCAGCCAAGTCCTAGCGGGGGAGACCCAGTACTTC. Its translation is CASSQVLAGETQYF.